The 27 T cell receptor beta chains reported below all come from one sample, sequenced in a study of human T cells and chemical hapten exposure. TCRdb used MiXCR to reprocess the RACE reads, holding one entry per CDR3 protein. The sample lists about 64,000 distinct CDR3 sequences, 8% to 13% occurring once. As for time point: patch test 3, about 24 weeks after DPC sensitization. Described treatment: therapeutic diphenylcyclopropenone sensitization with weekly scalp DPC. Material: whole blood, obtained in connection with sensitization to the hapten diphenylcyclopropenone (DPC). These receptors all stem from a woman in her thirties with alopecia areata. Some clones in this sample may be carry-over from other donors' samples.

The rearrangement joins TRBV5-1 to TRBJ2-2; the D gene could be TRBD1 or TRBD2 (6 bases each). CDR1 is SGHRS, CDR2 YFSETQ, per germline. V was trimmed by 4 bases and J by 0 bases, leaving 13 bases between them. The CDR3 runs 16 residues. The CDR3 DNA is TGCGCCAGCAGCCCTGGGGGGCAGGCGAACACCGGGGAGCTGTTTTTT. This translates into CASSPGGQANTGELFF.

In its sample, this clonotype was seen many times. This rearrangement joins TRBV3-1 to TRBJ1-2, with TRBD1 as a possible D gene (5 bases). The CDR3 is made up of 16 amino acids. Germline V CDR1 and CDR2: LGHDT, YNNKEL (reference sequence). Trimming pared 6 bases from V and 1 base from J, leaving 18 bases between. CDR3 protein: CASSLKRQLVNYGYTF. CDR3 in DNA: TGTGCCAGCAGTCTGAAGAGACAGTTGGTTAACTATGGCTACACCTTC.

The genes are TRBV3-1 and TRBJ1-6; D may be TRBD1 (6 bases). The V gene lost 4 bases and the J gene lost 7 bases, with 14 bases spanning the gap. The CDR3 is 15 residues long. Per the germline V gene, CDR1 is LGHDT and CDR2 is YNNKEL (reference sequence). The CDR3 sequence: CASSLRTAKNSPLHF. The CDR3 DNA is TGTGCCAGCAGCCTCCGGACAGCCAAGAATTCACCCCTCCACTTT.

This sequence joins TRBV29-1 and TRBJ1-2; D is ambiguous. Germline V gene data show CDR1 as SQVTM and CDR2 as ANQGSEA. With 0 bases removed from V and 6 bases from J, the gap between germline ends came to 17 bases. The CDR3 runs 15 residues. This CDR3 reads CSVEDQNVSGNGYTF. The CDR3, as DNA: TGCAGCGTTGAAGATCAGAACGTCTCGGGCAATGGCTACACCTTC.

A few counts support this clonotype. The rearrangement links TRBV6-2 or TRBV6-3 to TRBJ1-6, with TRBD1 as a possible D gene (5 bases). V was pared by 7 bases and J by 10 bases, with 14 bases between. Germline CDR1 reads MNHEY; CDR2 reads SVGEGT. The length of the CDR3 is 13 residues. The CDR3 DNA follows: TGTGCCAGCACCTCCAGGGAGAACTCACCCCTCCACTTT. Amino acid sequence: CASTSRENSPLHF.

The CDR3 spells CASSLPTEAFF. The CDR3 nucleotides are TGTGCCAGCAGTTTACCCACTGAAGCTTTCTTT. The V gene is TRBV28, the J gene TRBJ1-1, with D unresolved. Trimming pared 2 bases from V and 4 bases from J, leaving 2 bases between. Germline CDR1 is MDHEN and CDR2 is SYDVKM. This CDR3 region has 11 residues.

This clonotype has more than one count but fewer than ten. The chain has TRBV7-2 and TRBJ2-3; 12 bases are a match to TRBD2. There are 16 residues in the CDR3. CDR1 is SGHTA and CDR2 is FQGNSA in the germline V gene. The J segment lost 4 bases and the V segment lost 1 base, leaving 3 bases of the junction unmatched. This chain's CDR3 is CASSLGLAGGPDTQYF. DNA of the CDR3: TGTGCCAGCAGCTTAGGGCTAGCGGGGGGGCCAGATACGCAGTATTTT.

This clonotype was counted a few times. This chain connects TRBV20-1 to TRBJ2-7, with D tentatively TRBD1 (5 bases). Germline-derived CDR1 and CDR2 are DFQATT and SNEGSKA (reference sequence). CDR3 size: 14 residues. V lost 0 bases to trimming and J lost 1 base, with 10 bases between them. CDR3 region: CSARDGRGSYEQYF. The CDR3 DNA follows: TGCAGTGCTAGAGATGGAAGGGGTTCCTACGAGCAGTACTTC.

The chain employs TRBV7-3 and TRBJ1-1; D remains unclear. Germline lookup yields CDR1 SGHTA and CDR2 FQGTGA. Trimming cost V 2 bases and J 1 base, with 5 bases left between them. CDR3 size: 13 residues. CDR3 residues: CASSLRQNTEAFF. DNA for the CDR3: TGTGCCAGCAGCTTACGGCAGAACACTGAAGCTTTCTTT.

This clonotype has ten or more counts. The CDR3 protein is CASSLGLQGMNTEAFF. CDR3 DNA: TGCGCCAGCAGCTTGGGACTACAGGGGATGAACACTGAAGCTTTCTTT. The chain carries TRBV5-1 and TRBJ1-1; 7 bases map to TRBD1. Per germline, CDR1 SGHRS and CDR2 YFSETQ. The CDR3 runs 16 residues. The V gene end was trimmed by 0 bases and the J gene end by 0 bases; junction bases not matched to a gene: 5. Full variable domain (remainder filled in from reference TRBV5-1 and TRBJ1-1): KAGVTQTPRYLIKTRGQQVTLSCSPISGHRSVSWYQQTPGQGLQFLFEYFSETQRNKGNFPGRFSGRQFSNSRSEMNVSTLELGDSALYLCASSLGLQGMNTEAFFGQGTRLTVV.

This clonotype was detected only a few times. The CDR3 spells CSVEVTGGTEAFF. In DNA form, the CDR3 reads TGCAGCGTTGAGGTAACAGGGGGCACTGAAGCTTTCTTT. This sequence joins TRBV29-1 and TRBJ1-1; TRBD1 agrees at 8 bases. CDR1 and CDR2 from the germline V gene are SQVTM and ANQGSEA. V lost 3 bases and J lost 4; bases outside the gene matches: 4. The CDR3 length is 13 residues.

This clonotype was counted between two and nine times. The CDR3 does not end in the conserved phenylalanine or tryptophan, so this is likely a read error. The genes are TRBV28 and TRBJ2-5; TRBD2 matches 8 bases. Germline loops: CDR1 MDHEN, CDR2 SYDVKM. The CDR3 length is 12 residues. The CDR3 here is CAAGGIKETQYL. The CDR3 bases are TGTGCGGCGGGGGGAATCAAAGAGACCCAGTACTTG.

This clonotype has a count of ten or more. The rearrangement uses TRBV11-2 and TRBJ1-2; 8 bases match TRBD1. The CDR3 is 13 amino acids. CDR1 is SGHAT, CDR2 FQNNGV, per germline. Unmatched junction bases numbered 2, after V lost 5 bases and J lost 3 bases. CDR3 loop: CASSAGQDYGYTF. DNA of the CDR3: TGTGCCAGCAGCGCGGGACAGGACTATGGCTACACCTTC.

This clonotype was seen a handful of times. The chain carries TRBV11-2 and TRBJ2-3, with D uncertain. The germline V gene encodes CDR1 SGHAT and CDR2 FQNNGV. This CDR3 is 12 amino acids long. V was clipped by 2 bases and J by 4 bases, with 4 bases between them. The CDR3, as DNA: TGTGCCAGCAGCTTAATCCCAGATACGCAGTATTTT. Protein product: CASSLIPDTQYF.

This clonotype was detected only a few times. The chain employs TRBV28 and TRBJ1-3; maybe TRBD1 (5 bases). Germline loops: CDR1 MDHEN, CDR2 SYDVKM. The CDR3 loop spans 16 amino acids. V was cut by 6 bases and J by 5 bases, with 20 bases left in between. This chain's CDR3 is CASRPFQGLKRNTIYF. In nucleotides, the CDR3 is TGTGCCAGCAGGCCCTTTCAGGGTCTGAAGCGAAACACCATATATTTT.

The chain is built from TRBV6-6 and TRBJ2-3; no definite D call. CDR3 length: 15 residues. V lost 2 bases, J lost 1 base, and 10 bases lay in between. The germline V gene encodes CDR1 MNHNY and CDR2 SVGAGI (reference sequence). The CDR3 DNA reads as TGTGCCAGCAGTTACCGGTCCGGCCGCACAGATACGCAGTATTTT. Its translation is CASSYRSGRTDTQYF.

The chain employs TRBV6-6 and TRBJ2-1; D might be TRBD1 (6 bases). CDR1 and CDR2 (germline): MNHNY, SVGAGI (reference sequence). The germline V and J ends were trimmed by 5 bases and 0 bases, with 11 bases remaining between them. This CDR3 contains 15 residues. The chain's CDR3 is CASSTQGSSYNEQFF. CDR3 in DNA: TGTGCCAGCAGTACCCAGGGGAGCTCCTACAATGAGCAGTTCTTC.

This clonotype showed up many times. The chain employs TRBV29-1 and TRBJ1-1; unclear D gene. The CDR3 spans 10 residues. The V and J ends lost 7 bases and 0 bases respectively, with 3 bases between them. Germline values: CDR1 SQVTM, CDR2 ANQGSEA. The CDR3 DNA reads TGCAGCGGGATGAACACTGAAGCTTTCTTT. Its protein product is CSGMNTEAFF.

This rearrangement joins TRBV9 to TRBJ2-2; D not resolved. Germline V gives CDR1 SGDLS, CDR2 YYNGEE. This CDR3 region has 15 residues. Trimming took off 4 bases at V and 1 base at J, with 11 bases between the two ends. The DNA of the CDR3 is TGTGCCAGCAGCCCCGCGGTGGGGAACACCGGGGAGCTGTTTTTT. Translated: CASSPAVGNTGELFF.

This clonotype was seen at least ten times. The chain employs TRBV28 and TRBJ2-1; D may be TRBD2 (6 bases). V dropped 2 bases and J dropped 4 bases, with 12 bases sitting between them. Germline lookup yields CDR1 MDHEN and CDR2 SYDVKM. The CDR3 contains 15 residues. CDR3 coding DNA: TGTGCCAGCAGTTTAGGGGGGACGCGGTACAATGAGCAGTTCTTC. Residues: CASSLGGTRYNEQFF.

The CDR3 DNA follows: TGTGCCAGCAGCCAAGCTCGGACCCAACCTCAATACACTGAAGCTTTCTTT. Translation: CASSQARTQPQYTEAFF. The chain has TRBV2 and TRBJ1-1; no clear D. The CDR3 covers 17 residues. Germline V CDR1 and CDR2: SNHLY, FYNNEI. V lost 6 bases to trimming and J lost 3 bases, with 23 bases between them. Full variable domain (rest looked up from reference TRBV2 and TRBJ1-1): EPEVTQTPSHQVTQMGQEVILRCVPISNHLYFYWYRQILGQKVEFLVSFYNNEISEKSEIFDDQFSVERPDGSNFTLKIRSTKLEDSAMYFCASSQARTQPQYTEAFFGQGTRLTVV.

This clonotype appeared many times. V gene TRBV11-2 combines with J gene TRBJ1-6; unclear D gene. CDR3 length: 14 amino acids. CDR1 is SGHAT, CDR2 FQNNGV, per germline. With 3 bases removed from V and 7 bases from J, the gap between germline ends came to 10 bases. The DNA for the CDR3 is TGTGCCAGCAGCTTCGGCCAGTCAAATTCACCCCTCCACTTT. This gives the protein CASSFGQSNSPLHF.

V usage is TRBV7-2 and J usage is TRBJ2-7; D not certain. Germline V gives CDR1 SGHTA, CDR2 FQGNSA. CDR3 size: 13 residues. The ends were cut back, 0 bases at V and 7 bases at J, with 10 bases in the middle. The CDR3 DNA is TGTGCCAGCAGCTTAGCCGGGTCAGTGGAGCAGTACTTC. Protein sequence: CASSLAGSVEQYF.

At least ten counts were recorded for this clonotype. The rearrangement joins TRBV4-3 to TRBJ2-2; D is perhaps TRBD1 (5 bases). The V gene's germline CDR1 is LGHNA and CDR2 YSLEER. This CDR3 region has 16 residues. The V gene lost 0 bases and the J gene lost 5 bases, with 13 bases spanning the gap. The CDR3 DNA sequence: TGCGCCAGCAGCCAAGAGTTAGGGGCGGTGACCGGGGAGCTGTTTTTT. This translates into CASSQELGAVTGELFF.

This CDR3 reads CASSYRRRTGSTEAFF. The CDR3 bases are TGTGCCAGCAGTTACCGGCGGCGGACAGGGTCCACTGAAGCTTTCTTT. The chain uses TRBV6-2 or TRBV6-3 and TRBJ1-1; 8 positions agree with TRBD1. This CDR3 region has 16 residues. CDR1 and CDR2 (germline): MNHEY, SVGEGT. The trim removed 2 bases at V and 4 bases at J, leaving 9 bases unmatched.

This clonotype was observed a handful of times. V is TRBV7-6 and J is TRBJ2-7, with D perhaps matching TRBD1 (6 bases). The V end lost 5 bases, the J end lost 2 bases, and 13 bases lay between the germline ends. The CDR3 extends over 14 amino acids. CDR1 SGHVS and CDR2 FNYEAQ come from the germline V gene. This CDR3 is CASSQSNRAYEQYF. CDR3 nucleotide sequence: TGTGCCAGCAGCCAAAGCAACAGGGCCTACGAGCAGTACTTC. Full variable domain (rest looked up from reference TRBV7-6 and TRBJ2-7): GAGVSQSPRYKVTKRGQDVALRCDPISGHVSLYWYRQALGQGPEFLTYFNYEAQQDKSGLPNDRFSAERPEGSISTLTIQRTEQRDSAMYRCASSQSNRAYEQYFGPGTRLTVT.

The CDR3 DNA follows: TGTGCCAGCAGCCAAGATGGCGAGGTATACTACGAACGCGAGCAGTACTTC. It encodes CASSQDGEVYYEREQYF. The chain carries TRBV3-1 and TRBJ2-7; the D is unclear. This CDR3 is 17 amino acids long. Germline loops: CDR1 LGHDT, CDR2 YNNKEL (reference sequence). Trimming took off 0 bases at V and 6 bases at J, with 21 bases between the two ends.